This T cell receptor beta chain is drawn from a study of blood T cell repertoires in COVID-19. As for the study in general: COVID-19 samples collected from the United States, Italy and Spain covered acute and convalescent phases. Sources were T cells, B-cell-depleted T cells, or PBMCs; the material itself was cDNA or gDNA.

CDR1 is KGHSH, CDR2 LQKENI, per germline. This CDR3 has 14 residues. With 3 bases removed from V and 4 bases from J, the gap between germline ends came to 13 bases. Methods used by the authors: Amplification of reference gene primers was used by the study to estimate nucleated cell counts. Measured with immunoSEQ multiplex PCR; TCRdb has only the in-frame clones, and not every one. That table furnishes V, J and clone size, whereas the DNA furnished D and trimming. The table includes 150,000 or so clones, over 70% detected once. The TCR sequence derives from a man aged 60-69 years with acute or convalescent COVID-19. V and J are TRBV18 and TRBJ2-7, with D tentatively TRBD1 (7 bases). The sample comprised peripheral blood. The CDR3 DNA is TGTGCCAGCTCACCCCGACAGGGAGGATACGAGCAGTACTTC. Protein product: CASSPRQGGYEQYF.